This TCR beta chain was retrieved from a study of shared T cell receptors in the human thymus. Assay: immunoSEQ multiplex PCR; the TCRdb copy retains only in-frame clones and omits some. The sample lists hundreds of thousands of clones, approximately 87% occurring once. CDR1 is GTSNPN, CDR2 SVGIG, per germline (reference sequence). Trimming took off 3 bases at V and 8 bases at J, with 20 bases between the two ends. This CDR3 region has 15 residues. The same sample was also used in a study of human thymus T cells. Per that study: Those donating were healthy Finnish infants in corrective surgery for congenital heart defects. Thymus was obtained from resections taken during corrective heart surgery. Thymic and blood repertoires appeared to display a bias in their usage of V and J genes.

Sequencing was performed on thymocytes. The sequence was obtained from a boy in the first two years of life with a congenital heart defect. The chain has TRBV30 and TRBJ2-1; D is unresolved. CDR3 residues: CAWRSSSTSIDEQFF. CDR3 bases: TGTGCCTGGAGATCATCGTCGACTTCAATCGATGAGCAGTTCTTC.